This record looks at one TCR beta chain sequence and its context. Its antigen remains unknown. Looked up from germline, CDR1 is SGHVS and CDR2 is FNYEAQ. V shed 5 bases and J shed 3 bases, with 12 bases lying between them. This CDR3 has 14 residues. Pregnant or lactating patients were excluded, as were those with uncontrolled infection or other autoimmune disease. An approximately 9.4 ml volume of fresh peripheral blood provided the PBMCs. This entry belongs to a study of T cells in Graves' hyperthyroidism and ophthalmopathy. As for the study in general: Before any treatment, at initial diagnosis, peripheral blood was collected.

Notes on the study in general: Most thyroid clonotypes expanded above 0.001 appeared in blood too.

TCR beta CDR3 sequences were amplified from RNA transcripts. First-round RT-PCR targeting the TCR CDR3 was performed with the HTBI primer set. TCRdb re-called the multiplex PCR reads through MiXCR, storing one row per CDR3 protein. The sample has more than 500,000 distinct CDR3 sequences, roughly 15% seen once. This receptor was obtained from a woman aged 25-40 years with Graves' ophthalmopathy. The chain has TRBV7-6 and TRBJ2-3; the D gene could be TRBD1 or TRBD2 (5 bases each). The sample consisted of blood. The CDR3 DNA reads TGTGCCAGCAGCCTGGGGGTAGCGACAGATACGCAGTATTTT. Its translation is CASSLGVATDTQYF.